This is a list of T cell receptor beta chains from one sample in a study of breast tumors, draining lymph nodes, adjacent tissues. Each CDR3 protein gets one entry after TCRdb re-called the multiplex PCR reads with MiXCR. The table records 190,000 or so distinct CDR3 sequences, roughly 31% of them present only once. The sequencing sample was made of axillary lymph node tissue. These receptors came from a female donor with breast cancer. Some clones in this sample may be carry-over from other donors' samples. Both conserved end residues are part of each CDR3. A D gene is named only where the DNA matches it firmly. A clone size is listed for some rows: how often the clone was seen (once, few, many), or a class if it is expanded.

clone_size	d_call	j_call	v_call	cdr3_nt	cdr3_aa
many	NA	TRBJ2-7	TRBV11-1	TGTGCCAGCAGCGCACTCCCCAGCTCCTACGAGCAGTACTTC	CASSALPSSYEQYF
many	NA	TRBJ1-2	TRBV5-1	TGCGCCAGCAGCTTGGCGGGGGGAGCTAACTATGGCTACACCTTC	CASSLAGGANYGYTF
many	NA	TRBJ2-2	TRBV6-1	TGTGCCAGCAGTTCCGGATCTACGAACACCGGGGAGCTGTTTTTT	CASSSGSTNTGELFF
many	NA	TRBJ1-6	TRBV12-3/TRBV12-4	TGTGCCAGCATCGGACCGAACTATAATTCACCCCTCCACTTT	CASIGPNYNSPLHF
many	NA	TRBJ2-1	TRBV24-1	TGTGCCACCAGTGAACCGAACTACAATGAGCAGTTCTTC	CATSEPNYNEQFF
many	NA	TRBJ2-2	TRBV6-1	TGTGCCAGCGGAGGGGAGAACGGGCTCGGGGAGCTGTTTTTT	CASGGENGLGELFF
many	NA	TRBJ1-6	TRBV27	TGTGCCAGCAGCCCTGGATCACCCCTCCACTTT	CASSPGSPLHF
NA	TRBD2	TRBJ2-5	TRBV24-1	TGTGCCACCGGTGGAGTAGCGGGGGGCTTTCAAGAGACCCAGTACTTC	CATGGVAGGFQETQYF
many	NA	TRBJ1-2	TRBV6-9	TGTGCCAGCAGCGGCCCGACAGGAGCTAACTATGGCTACACCTTC	CASSGPTGANYGYTF
many	TRBD1	TRBJ1-6	TRBV7-9	TGTGCCAGCAGCTCCTGGGACAGGGGTGGCTCACCCCTCCACTTT	CASSSWDRGGSPLHF
few	NA	TRBJ2-7	TRBV6-2/TRBV6-3	TGTGCCAGCAAGCGGGCCGGCTCCTACGAGCAGTACTTC	CASKRAGSYEQYF
NA	TRBD2	TRBJ2-3	TRBV4-3	TGCGCCAGCAGCTGGGAAGGGGCTAGCGGGGGGTCAGATACGCAGTATTTT	CASSWEGASGGSDTQYF
NA	NA	TRBJ2-5	TRBV7-9	TGTGCCAGCAGTACCTCCCTGGGGGGGCACCAAGAGACCCAGTACTTC	CASSTSLGGHQETQYF
many	NA	TRBJ1-4	TRBV20-1	TGCAGTGCTAGTAGCACAGCAACTAATGAAAAACTGTTTTTT	CSASSTATNEKLFF
many	TRBD2	TRBJ2-1	TRBV5-1	TGCGCCAGCAGCCCTATCAGGACTAGCGGGGTGAGCTCCTACAATGAGCAGTTCTTC	CASSPIRTSGVSSYNEQFF
many	NA	TRBJ2-3	TRBV5-8	TGTGCCAGCAGCTTGGGGAGGGCCTCGGTTGGGGATACGCAGTATTTT	CASSLGRASVGDTQYF
many	TRBD2	TRBJ2-1	TRBV20-1	TGCAGTGCTGGGACTAGCGTTAACAATGAGCAGTTCTTC	CSAGTSVNNEQFF
many	NA	TRBJ1-3	TRBV7-9	TGTGCCAGCAGGGGGGACACCGGCTTCTCTGGAAACACCATATATTTT	CASRGDTGFSGNTIYF
NA	NA	TRBJ1-2	TRBV18	TGTGCCAGCTCACCCCTAGCGGGGAGCGGCTACACCTTC	CASSPLAGSGYTF
many	NA	TRBJ2-2	TRBV6-5	TGTGCCAGCAGTCCCCCGGGGTGGGACACCGGGGAGCTGTTTTTT	CASSPPGWDTGELFF
many	TRBD1	TRBJ1-5	TRBV5-1	TGCGCCAGCAGCGCAGGGACAGGTCAAGGTCAGCCCCAGCATTTT	CASSAGTGQGQPQHF
NA	TRBD1	TRBJ1-6	TRBV20-1	TGCAGTGCTCCAGGGGGACTTTATAATTCACCCCTCCACTTT	CSAPGGLYNSPLHF
many	TRBD2	TRBJ2-2	TRBV24-1	TGTGCCACCAGTGGTCCAGAACGGGGGGCGAACACCGGGGAGCTGTTTTTT	CATSGPERGANTGELFF
many	TRBD1	TRBJ2-2	TRBV2	TGTGCCAGCAGTGCAGGGGCAGGGGGAAGTAGCACCGGGGAGCTGTTTTTT	CASSAGAGGSSTGELFF
many	NA	TRBJ2-5	TRBV2	TGTGCCAGCAGTGCCCTTGGGACCCAGTACTTC	CASSALGTQYF
many	TRBD1	TRBJ2-7	TRBV20-1	TGCAGTGCTAGAGACACCGGGACAGTAGGATACGAGCAGTACTTC	CSARDTGTVGYEQYF
many	TRBD1	TRBJ2-7	TRBV5-4	TGTGCCAGCAGCTTGGATTTGTATCGGACAGGAGCCTACGAGCAGTACTTC	CASSLDLYRTGAYEQYF
NA	NA	TRBJ1-6	TRBV9	TGTGCCAGCAGCGTAGGCCTCCACTTT	CASSVGLHF
many	TRBD2	TRBJ2-7	TRBV13	TGTGCCAGCAGCTATCAGCGGGGACTGGCTAACGAGCAGTACTTC	CASSYQRGLANEQYF